The table lists the clone carrying this T cell receptor beta chain with a few counts. What it binds is unknown. This CDR3 has 15 amino acids. V lost 6 bases to trimming and J lost 1 base, with 13 bases between them. Germline CDR1 is SGHTA and CDR2 is FQGNSA. The time point denotes: patch test 1, 2 weeks after DPC sensitization. Described treatment: therapeutic diphenylcyclopropenone sensitization with weekly scalp DPC. Researchers sampled blood before each patch test went on. These data originate in a study of human T cells and chemical hapten exposure. The overall study: Doses of diphenylcyclopropenone went to the patients' scalps weekly throughout the approximately 22-week study.

TCRdb ran MiXCR on the RACE reads and lists one entry per CDR3 protein. The table records some 190,000 distinct CDR3 sequences, 20% to 25% of them present only once. Study outcomes and limitations: No alteration of TCRs above 1 in 1000 frequency was seen with DPC sensitization.

This receptor was identified in a woman between 50 and 59 years old with alopecia areata. Some clones in this sample may be carry-over from other donors' samples. The source was whole blood, collected in connection with sensitization to the hapten diphenylcyclopropenone (DPC). V and J are TRBV7-2 and TRBJ2-1; a possible D gene is TRBD1 (7 bases). In DNA, the CDR3 is TGTGCCAGCAGTAAACCAGGGGGGTCCTACAATGAGCAGTTCTTC. Protein sequence: CASSKPGGSYNEQFF.